This entry describes one T cell receptor (beta chain). This clonotype was seen only a few times. The specificity of this receptor is unknown. Within one base of it there is no much larger clone, and no base qualities were kept. This sample is drawn from a study of T cell repertoires in cytomegalovirus infection (dated by TCRdb to between 2017 and 2020). About the full investigation: Alongside well-studied HLA-B-restricted epitopes, the peptide stimulations were aimed at recently identified HLA-C-restricted CMV epitopes, whose presentation resists viral immunomodulation. The HLA type of each donor mattered for the analysis, because public TCR beta signatures pointed to carriage of CMV infection along with the matching HLA type. What the authors observed across the whole study: The ex vivo response was dominated by HLA-C-restricted CMV-specific TCR beta clonotypes, and the single most frequent clonotype in two of eight donors was supplied by these HLA-C-restricted clonotypes. Carriers of CMV infection plus the relevant HLA type were discriminated by the cumulative frequency of public TCR beta family members in the study cohort and in an independent 352-donor cohort.

TCRdb records Illumina HiSeq 1500 as the sequencer. TCRdb handled the public reads itself, with Q25 trimming in fastp and clone calling in MiXCR, and kept productive beta chains. Under each unique CDR3 protein, matching rows form one entry showing the most common genes and DNA. A total of around 900,000 distinct CDR3 sequences appear in this sample, 30% to 40% of them only once. 11% to 15% of the sample comes from the top ten. CDR1 SGHRS and CDR2 YFSETQ are derived from the germline V gene. V is clipped by 0 bases and J by 3 bases, and the sequence between their germline boundaries is 13 bases long. The CDR3 spans 15 residues, from the cysteine through the phenylalanine. Of all the DNA, just the CDR3 is kept, 45 bases in frame from base 1. Sample treatment or condition, as interpreted from the label and publication: in vitro stimulation with specific CMV peptide epitopes to enrich CMV-specific T cells.

This TCR was recovered from a human donor in good health (CMV status not recorded). Some clones in this sample may be carry-over from other donors' samples. The rearranged chain carries TRBV5-1 and TRBJ2-7; no D segment can be confidently identified. Sequencing used cultured CD8+ T cells from PBMCs, obtained from culture after CMV antigen stimulation. The bases are TGCGCCAGCAGCTTGGAGTCACCGAAGTACTACGAGCAGTACTTC. It specifies CASSLESPKYYEQYF.